Sequencing of this TCR beta chain was carried out in a study of T-cell reconstitution after alpha-beta-depleted transplantation in children. Broader study findings: It was surviving recipient T cells and thymic progenitors that gave some patients high TCRbeta diversity at day 60. About two months after transplant, alpha-beta T cells reportedly came from several hundred expanded graft clones. Counts and diversity of T cells one year after transplant came mostly from newly produced T cells.

Trimming left V 2 bases short and J 0 bases short, with 14 bases between. This CDR3 has 17 amino acids. Germline V CDR1 and CDR2: SGHDT, YYEEEE. Using unique molecular identifiers, the investigators prepared the TCRbeta library. MiXCR was run by TCRdb on the PCR reads, yielding one entry per CDR3 protein. The data hold fewer than 450,000 distinct CDR3 sequences, with around 16% observed a single time. This clonotype was detected ten times or more. Its antigen remains unidentified. The receptor was isolated from a male patient between 2 and 15 years old who had a stem cell transplant for acute lymphoblastic leukemia, so the T cells may come from the graft donor. This material consisted of PBMCs, mostly from graft donor cells, taken 360 days after TCRalphabeta/CD19-depleted stem cell transplant. The chain is built from TRBV5-6 and TRBJ2-2; the D gene is possibly TRBD2 (6 bases). CDR3 nucleotides: TGTGCCAGCAGCTTCCTCCAGCGGGCTTCGAACACCGGGGAGCTGTTTTTT. It codes for CASSFLQRASNTGELFF. Full variable domain (outside the CDR3, taken from reference TRBV5-6 and TRBJ2-2): DAGVTQSPTHLIKTRGQQVTLRCSPKSGHDTVSWYQQALGQGPQFIFQYYEEEERQRGNFPDRFSGHQFPNYSSELNVNALLLGDSALYLCASSFLQRASNTGELFFGEGSRLTVL.